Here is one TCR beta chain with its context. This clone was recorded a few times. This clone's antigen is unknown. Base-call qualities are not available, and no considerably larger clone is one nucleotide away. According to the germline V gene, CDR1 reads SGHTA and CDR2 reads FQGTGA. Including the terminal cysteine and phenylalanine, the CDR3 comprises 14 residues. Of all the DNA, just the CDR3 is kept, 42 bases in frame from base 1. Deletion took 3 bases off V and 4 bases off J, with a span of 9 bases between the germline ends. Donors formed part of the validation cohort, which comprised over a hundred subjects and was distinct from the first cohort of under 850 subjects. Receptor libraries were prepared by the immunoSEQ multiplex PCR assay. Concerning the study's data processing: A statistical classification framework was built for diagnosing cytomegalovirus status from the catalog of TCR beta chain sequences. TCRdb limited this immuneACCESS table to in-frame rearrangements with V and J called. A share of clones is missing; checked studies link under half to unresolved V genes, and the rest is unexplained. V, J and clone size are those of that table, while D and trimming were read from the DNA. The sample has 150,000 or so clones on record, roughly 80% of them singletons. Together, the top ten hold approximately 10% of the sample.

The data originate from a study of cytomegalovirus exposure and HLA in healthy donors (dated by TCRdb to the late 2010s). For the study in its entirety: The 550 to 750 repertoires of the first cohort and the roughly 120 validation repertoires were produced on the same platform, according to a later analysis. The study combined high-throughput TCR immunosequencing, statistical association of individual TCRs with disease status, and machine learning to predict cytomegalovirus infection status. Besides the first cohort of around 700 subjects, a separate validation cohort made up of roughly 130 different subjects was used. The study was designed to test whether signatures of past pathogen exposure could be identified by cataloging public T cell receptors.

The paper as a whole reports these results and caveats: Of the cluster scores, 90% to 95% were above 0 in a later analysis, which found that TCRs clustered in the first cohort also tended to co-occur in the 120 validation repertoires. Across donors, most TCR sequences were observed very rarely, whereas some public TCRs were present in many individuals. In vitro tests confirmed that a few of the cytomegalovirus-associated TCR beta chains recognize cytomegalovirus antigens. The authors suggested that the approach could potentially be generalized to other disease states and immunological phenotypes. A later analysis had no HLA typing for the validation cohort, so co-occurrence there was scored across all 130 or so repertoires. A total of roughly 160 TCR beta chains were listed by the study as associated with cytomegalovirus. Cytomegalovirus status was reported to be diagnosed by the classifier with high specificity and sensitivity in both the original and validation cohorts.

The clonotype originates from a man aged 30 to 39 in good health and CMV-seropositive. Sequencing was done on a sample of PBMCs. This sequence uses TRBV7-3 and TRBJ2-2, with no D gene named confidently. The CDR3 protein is CASSFLPATGELFF. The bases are TGTGCCAGCAGCTTTCTACCTGCCACCGGGGAGCTGTTTTTT. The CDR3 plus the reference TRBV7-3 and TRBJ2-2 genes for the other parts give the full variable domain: GAGVSQTPSNKVTEKGKYVELRCDPISGHTALYWYRQSLGQGPEFLIYFQGTGAADDSGLPNDRFFAVRPEGSVSTLKIQRTERGDSAVYLCASSFLPATGELFFGEGSRLTVL.